The 11 T cell receptor beta chains reported below all come from one sample, sequenced in a study of blood T cells in healthy people across ages. The second PCR ran roughly 7 to 11 cycles with a sample-barcoded 5' primer and J-beta primers. TCRdb redid the calling of the 5' RACE reads with MiXCR, one entry per CDR3 protein. The table lists about 1.7 million distinct CDR3 sequences, approximately 30% of them singletons, with over 7% in the top ten. Source material: blood. These receptors originate from a young woman in good health.

The chain has TRBV7-9 and TRBJ2-7, with D maybe TRBD2 (5 bases). CDR3 size: 14 residues. Looked up from germline, CDR1 is SEHNR and CDR2 is FQNEAQ (reference sequence). V was shortened by 5 bases and J by 5 bases, with 16 bases between the two germline ends. Here the CDR3 DNA reads TGTGCCAGCAGCCTCTCCTCGCCGAGGGACGAGCAGTACTTC. Protein sequence: CASSLSSPRDEQYF.

This chain uses TRBV9 with TRBJ2-5; a possible D gene is TRBD2 (6 bases). The CDR3 is 14 amino acids. Germline values: CDR1 SGDLS, CDR2 YYNGEE. Trimming cost V 2 bases and J 0 bases, with 8 bases left between them. The CDR3 nucleotides read TGTGCCAGCAGCGTTGGCGGGAACCAAGAGACCCAGTACTTC. Translated: CASSVGGNQETQYF.

The V call is TRBV2, the J call TRBJ1-2; 9 nucleotides line up with TRBD1. V dropped 7 bases and J dropped 2; count of bases not matched to a gene: 2. The CDR3 runs 13 residues. CDR1 SNHLY and CDR2 FYNNEI come from the germline V gene. The CDR3: CASKGQGNYGYTF. Here the CDR3 DNA reads TGTGCCAGCAAGGGACAGGGAAACTATGGCTACACCTTC. Variable domain in full (rest from reference TRBV2 and TRBJ1-2): EPEVTQTPSHQVTQMGQEVILRCVPISNHLYFYWYRQILGQKVEFLVSFYNNEISEKSEIFDDQFSVERPDGSNFTLKIRSTKLEDSAMYFCASKGQGNYGYTFGSGTRLTVV.

Details on this clonotype: The germline gene is not matched at one end of the junction; a read error may be the cause. The chain joins TRBV5-1 to TRBJ1-6; the match to TRBD1 covers 7 bases. The CDR3 extends over 13 amino acids. Germline V gene sequence: CDR1 SGHRS, CDR2 YFSETQ. DNA for the CDR3: TGCGCCGGCAGCGCGGACAGGTATTCACCCCTCCACTTT. Translation gives CAGSADRYSPLHF.

This clonotype turned up a few times. J is TRBJ2-4 and V is TRBV3-1; TRBD2 matches at 7 bases. The CDR3 spans 18 residues. The V gene's germline CDR1 is LGHDT and CDR2 YNNKEL (reference sequence). Unmatched junction bases numbered 13, after V lost 4 bases and J lost 1 base. The CDR3 nucleotides are TGTGCCAGCAGCCTAAGTGGGCTAGCGGCGTTGGCCAAAAACATTCAGTACTTC. This gives the protein CASSLSGLAALAKNIQYF.

Concerning this clonotype: The CDR3 ends on some other residue instead of the conserved phenylalanine or tryptophan, so this is likely a read error. The rearrangement joins TRBV14 to TRBJ1-5; D might be TRBD1 (5 bases). This CDR3 has 17 amino acids. Germline V gives CDR1 SGHDN, CDR2 FVKESK. Trimming pared 4 bases from V and 6 bases from J, leaving 22 bases between. CDR3 protein: CASSPRSHITGVQPQHV. CDR3 nucleotide sequence: TGTGCCAGCAGCCCACGGTCTCACATCACAGGAGTTCAGCCCCAGCATGTT.

Concerning this clonotype: A much larger clone is a single base away; this may be a read error. This chain uses TRBV7-2 with TRBJ2-5; 11 bases agree with TRBD2. The CDR3 length is 15 residues. Germline V gene lookup returns CDR1 SGHTA and CDR2 FQGNSA. CDR3 DNA: TGTGCCGGCAGCAGGACTAGCGGGTCCTTAGAGACCCAGTACTTC. It specifies CAGSRTSGSLETQYF.

This sequence joins TRBV7-2 and TRBJ2-3; D possibly uses TRBD1 or TRBD2 (5 bases each). The CDR3 has 18 amino acids. CDR1 is SGHTA, CDR2 FQGNSA, per germline. Trimming pared 2 bases from V and 0 bases from J, leaving 18 bases between. CDR3 DNA: TGTGCCAGCAGCTTATATGGCCGACCCCGGGACAGCACAGATACGCAGTATTTT. This translates into CASSLYGRPRDSTDTQYF.

The J gene is TRBJ2-1, the V gene TRBV3-1; no definite D call. Germline values: CDR1 LGHDT, CDR2 YNNKEL (reference sequence). With 1 base removed from V and 8 bases from J, the gap between germline ends came to 15 bases. This CDR3 spans 15 amino acids. CDR3 sequence (DNA): TGTGCCAGCAGCCAAGTGGGTCTGGCTATGGATGAGCAGTTCTTC. It specifies CASSQVGLAMDEQFF.

This clonotype was observed a handful of times. This may arise from a read error, as a much more abundant clone is one base away. V gene TRBV10-3 combines with J gene TRBJ2-7; perhaps TRBD1 as D (5 bases). The V gene lost 6 bases and the J gene lost 5 bases, with 17 bases spanning the gap. The CDR3 length is 14 residues. Germline assignment: CDR1 ENHRY and CDR2 SYGVKD. The CDR3 spells CAISPTDSSHEQYF. As DNA, the CDR3 is TGTGCCATCAGCCCGACAGACAGTAGCCACGAGCAGTACTTC.

A few counts support this clonotype. The chain uses TRBV12-3 or TRBV12-4 and TRBJ1-5; weak D call: TRBD1 (5 bases). The CDR3 has 16 residues. The ends were cut back, 0 bases at V and 5 bases at J, with 14 bases in the middle. The DNA for the CDR3 is TGTGCCAGCAGTTTAGCTGTGGGGCGCGCGGATCAGCCCCAGCATTTT. Amino acid sequence: CASSLAVGRADQPQHF.